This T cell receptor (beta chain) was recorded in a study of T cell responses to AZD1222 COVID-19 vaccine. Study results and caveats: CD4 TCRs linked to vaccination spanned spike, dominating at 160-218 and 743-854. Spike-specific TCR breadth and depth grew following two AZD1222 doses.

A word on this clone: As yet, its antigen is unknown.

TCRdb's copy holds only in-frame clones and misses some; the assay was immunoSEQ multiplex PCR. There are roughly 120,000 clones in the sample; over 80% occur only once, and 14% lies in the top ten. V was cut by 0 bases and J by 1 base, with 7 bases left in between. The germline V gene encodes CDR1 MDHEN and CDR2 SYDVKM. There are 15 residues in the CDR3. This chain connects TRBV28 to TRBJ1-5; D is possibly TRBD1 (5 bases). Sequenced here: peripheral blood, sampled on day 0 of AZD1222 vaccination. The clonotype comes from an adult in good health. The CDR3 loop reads CASSLWGGSNQPQHF. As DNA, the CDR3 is TGTGCCAGCAGTTTATGGGGGGGAAGCAATCAGCCCCAGCATTTT.